A selection of T cell receptor beta chains follows, all from one sample in a study of shared clonotypes between healthy human individuals. Sequencing used immunoSEQ multiplex PCR; TCRdb keeps in-frame clones, though not all of them. The sample contains approximately 720,000 clones, approximately 79% of which appear only once. Source material: memory CD4+ T cells sorted from blood. These receptors were taken from a woman in her 30s in good health. Both conserved end residues are part of each CDR3. D genes are given only for firm matches. Size tells how often a clone was seen (once, few, many) or the class of an expanded clone, and some rows leave it out.

abundance | d_gene | j_gene | v_gene | CDR3aa | CDR3nt
- | - | TRBJ2-7 | TRBV28 | CASSFSGRKIYEQYF | TGTGCCAGCAGTTTTTCCGGGAGAAAAATTTACGAGCAGTACTTC
few | - | TRBJ1-3 | TRBV5-6 | CASSLAGNTIYF | TGTGCCAGCAGCTTGGCCGGAAACACCATATATTTT
- | - | TRBJ1-2 | TRBV5-1 | CASSWTEFYGYTF | TGCGCCAGCAGCTGGACGGAGTTCTATGGCTACACCTTC
- | TRBD1 | TRBJ1-1 | TRBV5-4 | CASSLGQGWEAFF | TGTGCCAGCAGCTTGGGACAGGGATGGGAAGCTTTCTTT
- | - | TRBJ2-7 | TRBV10-2 | CASRTDLQGYEQYF | TGCGCCAGCAGGACGGACCTCCAGGGGTACGAGCAGTACTTC
- | TRBD2 | TRBJ2-7 | TRBV28 | CASRPSGRDYEQYF | TGTGCCAGCAGACCTAGCGGGAGGGACTACGAGCAGTACTTC
few | - | TRBJ1-1 | TRBV15 | CATSRRGSTEAFF | TGTGCCACCAGCAGACGCGGCAGCACTGAAGCTTTCTTT
- | - | TRBJ1-3 | TRBV6-5 | CASSYGDSGNTIYF | TGTGCCAGCAGTTATGGGGACTCTGGAAACACCATATATTTT
- | TRBD2 | TRBJ2-3 | TRBV18 | CASSPGRAAFSTDTQYF | TGTGCCAGCTCACCAGGGAGGGCTGCATTTAGCACAGATACGCAGTATTTT
- | - | TRBJ2-5 | TRBV18 | CASSRTGSTQETQYF | TGTGCCAGCTCTCGGACCGGGTCCACCCAAGAGACCCAGTACTTC
- | - | TRBJ1-5 | TRBV18 | CASSPPGRVNQPQHF | TGTGCCAGCTCACCACCGGGACGGGTTAATCAGCCCCAGCATTTT
once | TRBD1 | TRBJ1-2 | TRBV15 | CATSRATRPGTGVGYTF | TGTGCCACCAGCAGAGCCACCCGTCCCGGGACAGGGGTCGGCTACACCTTC
once | - | TRBJ2-2 | TRBV5-1 | CASSLGDVGELFF | TGCGCCAGCAGCTTAGGGGACGTCGGGGAGCTGTTTTTT
- | - | TRBJ2-3 | TRBV27 | CASSSGITQYF | TGTGCCAGCAGTTCCGGGATTACGCAGTATTTT
- | TRBD2 | TRBJ2-7 | TRBV5-4 | CASSFQEGSGNSEQYF | TGTGCCAGCAGCTTCCAAGAGGGTAGCGGGAACTCCGAGCAGTACTTC
few | - | TRBJ1-1 | TRBV4-1 | CASSQEGRYTEAFF | TGCGCCAGCAGCCAGGAGGGTCGCTACACTGAAGCTTTCTTT
- | - | TRBJ2-3 | TRBV7-2 | CASSFFDTQYF | TGTGCCAGCAGCTTCTTTGATACGCAGTATTTT
few | TRBD1 | TRBJ2-7 | TRBV13 | CASSLSGEDRGPREQYF | TGTGCCAGCAGCTTGTCGGGAGAGGACAGGGGGCCTCGCGAGCAGTACTTC
- | TRBD1 | TRBJ2-7 | TRBV6-6 | CASSYSGTGTYEQYF | TGTGCCAGCAGTTACTCCGGGACAGGAACCTACGAGCAGTACTTC
- | - | TRBJ2-3 | TRBV6-5 | CASSFATVRDTQYF | TGTGCCAGCAGTTTCGCCACAGTGCGAGATACGCAGTATTTT
- | - | TRBJ1-1 | TRBV28 | CASSSNFRENLNTEAFF | TGTGCCAGCAGTTCAAATTTCCGAGAGAACTTGAACACTGAAGCTTTCTTT
- | - | TRBJ2-7 | TRBV29-1 | CSVSKGREQYF | TGCAGCGTTAGTAAGGGGCGCGAGCAGTACTTC
once | TRBD1 | TRBJ2-7 | TRBV18 | CASSPGQGVYEQYF | TGTGCCAGCTCACCCGGACAGGGGGTCTACGAGCAGTACTTC
once | TRBD2 | TRBJ2-1 | TRBV5-1 | CASSLGLAESSYNEQFF | TGCGCCAGCAGCTTGGGTCTAGCGGAAAGCTCCTACAATGAGCAGTTCTTC
- | TRBD2 | TRBJ2-7 | TRBV19 | CASSTSGPALRAIYEQYF | TGTGCCAGTAGCACTAGCGGGCCTGCCCTGCGGGCCATCTACGAGCAGTACTTC
few | - | TRBJ2-4 | TRBV7-9 | CASSPHGQDIQYF | TGTGCCAGCAGCCCCCATGGGCAGGACATTCAGTACTTC
- | TRBD1 | TRBJ2-4 | TRBV19 | CASTENRGTTAKNIQYF | TGTGCCAGTACCGAGAACAGGGGTACCACGGCCAAAAACATTCAGTACTTC
- | - | TRBJ2-1 | TRBV4-1 | CASSQLLGGYRFF | TGCGCCAGCAGCCAACTTCTAGGGGGATATCGGTTCTTC
- | TRBD1 | TRBJ1-2 | TRBV28 | CASTLTGQDYGYTF | TGTGCCAGCACCCTCACGGGACAGGACTATGGCTACACCTTC
- | - | TRBJ1-1 | TRBV27 | CASGSRVRNTEAFF | TGTGCCAGCGGGAGCAGGGTCAGGAACACTGAAGCTTTCTTT
- | - | TRBJ2-7 | TRBV7-9 | CASSLEVGTYEQYF | TGTGCCAGCAGCTTAGAGGTGGGGACCTACGAGCAGTACTTC
- | TRBD2 | TRBJ2-7 | TRBV2 | CASRSGSTYEQYF | TGTGCCAGCAGAAGCGGGAGCACCTACGAGCAGTACTTC
- | - | TRBJ2-4 | TRBV5-1 | CASSLTTEGAKNIQYF | TGCGCCAGCAGCTTAACTACTGAGGGGGCCAAAAACATTCAGTACTTC
once | TRBD2 | TRBJ2-2 | TRBV5-1 | CASSSGLAGGYTGELFF | TGCGCCAGCAGCTCGGGACTAGCGGGAGGTTACACCGGGGAGCTGTTTTTT
once | TRBD2 | TRBJ2-3 | TRBV29-1 | CSLGSGTSDTDTQYF | TGCAGCCTAGGGTCCGGGACTAGCGACACAGATACGCAGTATTTT
- | TRBD1 | TRBJ2-2 | TRBV2 | CASSEFEAGGSTGELFF | TGTGCCAGCAGTGAATTTGAGGCAGGGGGCAGCACCGGGGAGCTGTTTTTT
once | TRBD1 | TRBJ2-3 | TRBV4-2 | CASSQVTGRSTDTQYF | TGTGCCAGCAGCCAGGTGACAGGGCGTAGCACAGATACGCAGTATTTT
few | - | TRBJ1-3 | TRBV28 | CASSFGGSSGNTIYF | TGTGCCAGCAGTTTCGGCGGATCCTCTGGAAACACCATATATTTT
- | TRBD2 | TRBJ2-7 | TRBV7-9 | CASSLIGGRSGQYF | TGTGCCAGCAGCTTAATTGGCGGGAGATCGGGGCAGTACTTC
- | TRBD2 | TRBJ2-7 | TRBV5-1 | CASSPRTSEVTYEQYF | TGCGCCAGCAGCCCGAGGACTAGCGAAGTGACCTACGAGCAGTACTTC
few | TRBD2 | TRBJ2-5 | TRBV4-2 | CASSQEGTSPQETQYF | TGTGCCAGCAGCCAAGAGGGGACTAGTCCACAAGAGACCCAGTACTTC
- | - | TRBJ2-6 | TRBV19 | CASSIRGDGRGKSGANVLTF | TGTGCCAGTAGTATTAGGGGGGACGGCAGGGGCAAGTCTGGGGCCAACGTCCTGACTTTC
- | TRBD1 | TRBJ2-7 | TRBV28 | CASSPPTGDEQYF | TGTGCCAGCAGTCCCCCGACAGGGGACGAGCAGTACTTC
- | - | TRBJ2-3 | TRBV28 | CASSFPAGDRTDTQYF | TGTGCCAGCAGCTTCCCTGCAGGGGACCGCACAGATACGCAGTATTTT
- | - | TRBJ2-5 | TRBV28 | CASSWIGKVLTKTQYF | TGTGCCAGCAGTTGGATCGGGAAGGTCTTAACAAAGACCCAGTACTTC
once | - | TRBJ1-2 | TRBV28 | CASSLVQRDYGYTF | TGTGCCAGCAGTTTAGTACAGAGGGACTATGGCTACACCTTC
- | - | TRBJ2-7 | TRBV10-1 | CASRWEQYF | TGCGCCAGCCGGTGGGAGCAGTACTTC
- | - | TRBJ1-2 | TRBV4-1 | CASSQPTYPEAGYTF | TGCGCCAGCAGCCAACCGACTTACCCAGAGGCGGGCTACACCTTC